The 26 T cell receptor beta chains below were found in one sample sequenced in a study of OX40 agonist ivuxolimab in advanced cancers. The library was generated by the immunoSEQ multiplex PCR assay. TCRdb obtained this table from immuneACCESS and retained in-frame rearrangements with V and J assigned. These tables miss some clones; where compared with another copy, unresolved V genes account for less than half of the shortfall, and the remainder is unexplained. The sample table lists roughly 100,000 clones, 80% to 85% of them with a count of one. Clones ranked in the top ten supply roughly 1.1% of the sample. The sequences come from CD4+ or CD8+ T cells sorted from blood, collected in a trial of the OX40 agonist ivuxolimab. The receptors here all came from an adult with an advanced solid tumor such as melanoma, head and neck, liver or kidney cancer.

In this sample, this clone turned up a few times. The chain recombines TRBV28 with TRBJ1-6; 7 bases are a match to TRBD1. The CDR3 has 15 residues. Germline V CDR1 and CDR2: MDHEN, SYDVKM. J lost 7 bases, V lost 5 bases, and 8 bases had no gene match. CDR3 DNA sequence: TGTGCCAGCAGTACTCAGGGGGTCGGGAATTCACCCCTCCACTTT. It codes for CASSTQGVGNSPLHF.

This chain joins TRBV7-2 and TRBJ1-6; maybe TRBD1 (6 bases). The V gene's germline CDR1 is SGHTA and CDR2 FQGNSA. Trimming shortened V by 1 base and J by 6 bases, and 13 bases separated the two germline ends. This CDR3 is built from 16 residues. CDR3 sequence (DNA): TGTGCCAGCAGCTTAGATAAGGGGGTGCCTAATTCACCCCTCCACTTT. Translation gives CASSLDKGVPNSPLHF.

The chain joins TRBV5-4 to TRBJ1-2, with a weak D call TRBD1 (5 bases). The CDR3 is made up of 14 amino acids. The ends were cut back, 4 bases at V and 8 bases at J, with 18 bases in the middle. Germline CDR1 reads SGHNT; CDR2 reads YYREEE (reference sequence). This CDR3 reads CASSAGRGSGGYTF. CDR3 DNA sequence: TGTGCCAGCAGCGCGGGACGAGGGTCTGGCGGCTACACCTTC. Drawing the rest from reference TRBV5-4 and TRBJ1-2, the complete variable domain is ETGVTQSPTHLIKTRGQQVTLRCSSQSGHNTVSWYQQALGQGPQFIFQYYREEENGRGNFPPRFSGLQFPNYSSELNVNALELDDSALYLCASSAGRGSGGYTFGSGTRLTVV.

The V call is TRBV4-2, the J call TRBJ1-4; D remains unclear. The length of the CDR3 is 15 residues. Germline assignment: CDR1 LGHNA and CDR2 YNFKEQ. V lost 2 bases and J lost 1, with 8 bases in between. The CDR3 nucleotides are TGTGCCAGCAGCCAACCGGACCGAACTAATGAAAAACTGTTTTTT. Amino acids: CASSQPDRTNEKLFF.

CDR3 in DNA: TGTGCCATCAGTGGTACAGGGGGCGCCCACTATGGCTACACCTTC. It is translated as CAISGTGGAHYGYTF. The chain recombines TRBV10-3 with TRBJ1-2; 9 bases line up with TRBD1. V shed 4 bases, J shed 3 bases, and the junction held 6 bases outside the gene matches. CDR1 is ENHRY and CDR2 is SYGVKD in the germline V gene. The CDR3 consists of 15 residues.

This rearrangement joins TRBV18 to TRBJ1-1, with D possibly TRBD1 on 6 matching bases. The CDR3 spans 15 residues. The germline V gene has CDR1 KGHSH and CDR2 LQKENI. Trimming left V 8 bases short and J 2 bases short, with 18 bases between. CDR3 amino acids: CASTPRGQSNTEAFF. Written as DNA, the CDR3 is TGTGCCAGCACTCCTCGAGGACAGTCCAACACTGAAGCTTTCTTT.

V is TRBV19 and J is TRBJ1-4; 9 bases match TRBD1. The germline V gene encodes CDR1 LNHDA and CDR2 SQIVND (reference sequence). This CDR3 comprises 16 residues. V was pared by 3 bases and J by 3 bases, with 5 bases of the junction left unmatched. The CDR3 bases are TGTGCCAGTAGTATTTACAGGGGGCCGGCTAATGAAAAACTGTTTTTT. Its protein is CASSIYRGPANEKLFF.

This clone is a singleton in its sample. V usage is TRBV30 and J usage is TRBJ1-2; perhaps TRBD1 as D (5 bases). V lost 0 bases and J 4 bases, leaving 12 bases between the germline ends. The CDR3 sequence is 14 residues long. Germline CDR1 is GTSNPN and CDR2 is SVGIG (reference sequence). The CDR3 region has the DNA TGTGCCTGGAGTGTACTATCAGGGTCCTATGGCTACACCTTC. As protein: CAWSVLSGSYGYTF.

This clone was recorded once. The rearrangement uses TRBV7-9 and TRBJ1-2, with a tentative D call TRBD1 (5 bases). This CDR3 has 14 amino acids. The germline CDR1 and CDR2 sequences are SEHNR and FQNEAQ (reference sequence). Trimming took off 4 bases at V and 6 bases at J, with 15 bases between the two ends. The CDR3 nucleotides are TGTGCCAGCAGCTCCCAGGGTCCGCTAGATGGCTACACCTTC. The encoded protein is CASSSQGPLDGYTF.

The rearrangement joins TRBV10-3 to TRBJ1-1, with 8 bases identical to TRBD1. The CDR3 spans 15 residues. CDR1 ENHRY and CDR2 SYGVKD come from the germline V gene. V trimming: 10 bases; J trimming: 1 base; junction bases outside the gene matches: 11. CDR3 region: CATHNTGTGNTEAFF. CDR3 DNA sequence: TGTGCCACACACAACACCGGGACAGGGAACACTGAAGCTTTCTTT.

The gene calls are TRBV29-1 and TRBJ2-3; D ambiguous. The CDR3 totals 18 residues. Trimming removed 6 bases from V and 2 bases from J, with 27 bases in between. The germline CDR1 and CDR2 sequences are SQVTM and ANQGSEA. CDR3 in amino acids: CSVLGWGRLNRFTDTQYF. CDR3 in DNA: TGCAGCGTCTTGGGCTGGGGAAGGCTCAACCGTTTCACAGATACGCAGTATTTT.

The chain employs TRBV18 and TRBJ2-5, with D maybe TRBD1 (6 bases). Germline-derived CDR1 and CDR2 are KGHSH and LQKENI. V lost 3 bases to trimming and J lost 7 bases, with 18 bases between them. The CDR3 contains 15 residues. The DNA for the CDR3 is TGTGCCAGCTCACCCCTGGGACACACCGAGGGGACCCAGTACTTC. It codes for CASSPLGHTEGTQYF.

This clone was recorded once. The V gene is TRBV6-5, the J gene TRBJ2-4; TRBD2 aligns across 8 bases. The germline CDR1 and CDR2 sequences are MNHEY and SVGAGI. Trimming cost V 7 bases and J 7 bases; bases outside gene matches: 6. There are 13 residues in the CDR3. The DNA for the CDR3 is TGTGCCAGCACGGGAGGGGTTGAGAACATTCAGTACTTC. As protein: CASTGGVENIQYF.

The J gene is TRBJ1-2, the V gene TRBV27; 8 nucleotides match TRBD1. CDR3 length equals 18 residues. Germline trimming cut 5 bases from V and 0 bases from J; bases unmatched to any gene: 14. CDR1 is MNHEY, CDR2 SMNVEV, per germline (reference sequence). The CDR3 nucleotides read TGTGCCAGCAGTATGCTAGGTGACAGGGGTCTTCCTAACTATGGCTACACCTTC. As protein: CASSMLGDRGLPNYGYTF.

CDR3 in amino acids: CASSPRPGVGDTQYF. The CDR3 region has the DNA TGTGCCAGCAGCCCCCGCCCAGGGGTAGGAGATACGCAGTATTTT. The J gene is TRBJ2-3, the V gene TRBV11-3; maybe TRBD1 (6 bases). The V end lost 5 bases, the J end lost 5 bases, and 17 bases lay between the germline ends. Germline V gene lookup returns CDR1 SGHNT and CDR2 YENEEA. CDR3 size: 15 residues.

The chain combines TRBV2 with TRBJ2-3; D remains unclear. Trimming took 4 bases from V and 4 from J, leaving 6 bases between them. Germline CDR1 SNHLY, CDR2 FYNNEI. This CDR3 has 12 residues. DNA of the CDR3: TGTGCCAGCAGTGGAGACGCAGATACGCAGTATTTT. Its protein is CASSGDADTQYF.

The chain uses TRBV20-1 and TRBJ1-2; D gene ambiguous. Looked up from germline, CDR1 is DFQATT and CDR2 is SNEGSKA (reference sequence). V lost 0 bases, J lost 7 bases, and 3 bases lay in between. CDR3 length: 10 residues. The CDR3 sequence: CSARDPGYTF. The CDR3 bases are TGCAGTGCTAGAGATCCTGGCTACACCTTC.

CDR3 region: CASSRLAGGQNTQYF. CDR3 bases: TGCGCCAGCAGCCGGCTAGCGGGGGGGCAAAATACGCAGTATTTT. The chain employs TRBV4-3 and TRBJ2-3, with 12 bases that match TRBD2. This CDR3 region has 15 residues. The germline V gene encodes CDR1 LGHNA and CDR2 YSLEER. V lost 4 bases and J lost 7; bases outside the gene matches: 6.

The chain carries TRBV6-1 and TRBJ2-3, with 8 bases fitting TRBD2. Germline trimming cut 5 bases from V and 0 bases from J; bases unmatched to any gene: 4. This CDR3 has 15 residues. Germline V gene lookup returns CDR1 MNHNS and CDR2 SASEGT. In DNA form, the CDR3 reads TGTGCCAGCAGTAGCGGGGGCCGGAGCACAGATACGCAGTATTTT. Its translation is CASSSGGRSTDTQYF.

This clone came up once. The J gene is TRBJ1-5, the V gene TRBV18, with D unresolved. The CDR3 is 14 amino acids. The V gene lost 2 bases and the J gene lost 2 bases, with 7 bases spanning the gap. The germline CDR1 and CDR2 sequences are KGHSH and LQKENI. This CDR3 reads CASSPGDGNQPQHF. CDR3 in DNA: TGTGCCAGCTCACCAGGGGATGGCAATCAGCCCCAGCATTTT.

The genes are TRBV4-3 and TRBJ2-1; TRBD2 matches at 8 bases. Per germline, CDR1 LGHNA and CDR2 YSLEER. The V segment lost 0 bases and the J segment 5 bases; nucleotides outside the gene matches: 9. The CDR3 is 17 residues long. The CDR3 coding sequence is TGCGCCAGCAGCCAAGATTCGGTAGCGGGGCTAAACAATGAGCAGTTCTTC. Translated: CASSQDSVAGLNNEQFF.

This chain joins TRBV19 and TRBJ2-2; TRBD1 aligns across 12 bases. V was clipped by 7 bases and J by 4 bases; unmatched bases: 4. CDR3 length: 15 amino acids. Germline lookup yields CDR1 LNHDA and CDR2 SQIVND (reference sequence). The CDR3 reads CASKGTGGFTGELFF. The CDR3 coding sequence is TGTGCCAGTAAGGGGACAGGGGGCTTCACCGGGGAGCTGTTTTTT.

This chain links TRBV4-1 with TRBJ2-1; perhaps D is TRBD1 or TRBD2 (5 bases each). Germline CDR1 MGHRA, CDR2 YSYEKL. V gave up 6 bases and J gave up 7 bases, with 16 bases separating them. The CDR3 length is 14 residues. DNA for the CDR3: TGCGCCAGCAGTTTCCCGCAGGGAGCGAATGAGCAGTTCTTC. Translated: CASSFPQGANEQFF.

CDR3 residues: CAISGNNQPQHF. CDR3 coding DNA: TGTGCCATCAGTGGAAACAATCAGCCCCAGCATTTT. The V call is TRBV10-3, the J call TRBJ1-5, with unresolved D. This CDR3 comprises 12 residues. Trimming pared 4 bases from V and 3 bases from J, leaving 4 bases between. The germline V gene has CDR1 ENHRY and CDR2 SYGVKD.

The chain combines TRBV6-1 with TRBJ2-5, with D perhaps TRBD2 (5 bases). In germline, CDR1 is MNHNS, CDR2 SASEGT. The CDR3 is 14 amino acids. Trimming took off 0 bases at V and 5 bases at J, with 10 bases between the two ends. Here the CDR3 DNA reads TGTGCCAGCAGTGAAGCACGGGATGTGGAGACCCAGTACTTC. Translation gives CASSEARDVETQYF.

The CDR3 sequence: CAGSGGKSTEAFF. CDR3 DNA: TGTGCCGGCTCTGGGGGTAAAAGCACTGAAGCTTTCTTT. J is TRBJ1-1 and V is TRBV19; possibly TRBD1 for D (5 bases). The CDR3 runs 13 residues. Trimming removed 11 bases from V and 4 bases from J, with 17 bases in between. Per the germline V gene, CDR1 is LNHDA and CDR2 is SQIVND (reference sequence).